The clone carrying this T cell receptor beta chain was detected many times. Its matching antigen is unknown. Amplification of TCR beta CDR3 regions used RNA as the template. The study used the HTBI primer set for a first-round RT-PCR of the TCR CDR3. TCRdb reanalysed the multiplex PCR reads using MiXCR and keeps one entry per CDR3 protein. The sample lists some 800,000 distinct CDR3 sequences, over 35% occurring once. The data originate from a study of T cells in Graves' hyperthyroidism and ophthalmopathy. About the research overall: Peripheral blood was collected at initial diagnosis, before any treatment.

CDR1 is SNHLY and CDR2 is FYNNEI in the germline V gene. The CDR3 has 13 residues. V shed 1 base and J shed 4 bases, with 7 bases lying between them. The study, taken as a whole, reports: Ophthalmopathy onset followed model prediction by a median around six months.

Newly diagnosed patients aged 18 to 65 had hyperthyroidism of under 2 months' duration. Clinicians diagnosed patients from clinical symptoms, serum thyroxine and TRAb, thyroid ultrasound and orbital computed tomography. The chain uses TRBV2 and TRBJ1-2; D ambiguous. The TCR sequence derives from a young man with Graves' hyperthyroidism. Sample: blood. The CDR3 sequence: CASSEDLAYGYTF. The CDR3 DNA sequence: TGTGCCAGCAGTGAAGATTTAGCCTATGGCTACACCTTC. The variable domain in full, completed from reference TRBV2 and TRBJ1-2, reads EPEVTQTPSHQVTQMGQEVILRCVPISNHLYFYWYRQILGQKVEFLVSFYNNEISEKSEIFDDQFSVERPDGSNFTLKIRSTKLEDSAMYFCASSEDLAYGYTFGSGTRLTVV.